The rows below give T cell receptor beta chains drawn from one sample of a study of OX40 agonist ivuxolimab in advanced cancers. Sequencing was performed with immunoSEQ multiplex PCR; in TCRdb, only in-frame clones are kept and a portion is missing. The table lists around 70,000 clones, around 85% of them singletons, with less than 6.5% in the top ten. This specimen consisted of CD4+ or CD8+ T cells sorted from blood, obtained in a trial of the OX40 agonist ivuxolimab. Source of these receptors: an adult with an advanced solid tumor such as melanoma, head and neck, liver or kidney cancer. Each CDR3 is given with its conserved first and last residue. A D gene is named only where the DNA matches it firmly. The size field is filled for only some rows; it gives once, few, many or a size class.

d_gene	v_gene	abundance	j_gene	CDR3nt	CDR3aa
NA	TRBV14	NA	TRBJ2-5	TGTGCCAGCAGCCACCACTTGTACCAAGAGACCCAGTACTTC	CASSHHLYQETQYF
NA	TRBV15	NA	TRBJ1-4	TGTGCCACCAGCGATAGGGTGGGTTCGGCTAATGAAAAACTGTTTTTT	CATSDRVGSANEKLFF
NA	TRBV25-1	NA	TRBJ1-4	TGTGCCAGCAGTGAAGTCACGCCCGCAGGGTGGGATGAAAAACTGTTTTTT	CASSEVTPAGWDEKLFF
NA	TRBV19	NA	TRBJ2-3	TGTGCCAGTAGCAAGAGTCTGAGGGGCACAGATACGCAGTATTTT	CASSKSLRGTDTQYF
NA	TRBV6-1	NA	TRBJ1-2	TGTGCCAGCAACAAGGCGGGGGGTGACGGCTACACCTTC	CASNKAGGDGYTF
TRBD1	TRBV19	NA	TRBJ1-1	TGTGCCAGTAGTTCTGACAGGGGGACTGAAGCTTTCTTT	CASSSDRGTEAFF
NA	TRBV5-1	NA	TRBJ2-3	TGCGCCAGCAGCTTGGAAGTCTGGACTAGCACAGATACGCAGTATTTT	CASSLEVWTSTDTQYF
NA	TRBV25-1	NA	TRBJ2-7	TGTGCCAGCAGGGGCAGCCCTTACGAGCAGTACTTC	CASRGSPYEQYF
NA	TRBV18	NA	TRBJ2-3	TGTGCCAGCTCACCGAGCACCCGCACAGATACGCAGTATTTT	CASSPSTRTDTQYF
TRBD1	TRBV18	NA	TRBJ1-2	TGTGCCAGCTCACCACAGGGACAGGGCCCCTATGGCTACACCTTC	CASSPQGQGPYGYTF
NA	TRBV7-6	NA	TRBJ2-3	TGTGCCAGCAGCTTAGTCCGGAACACAGATACGCAGTATTTT	CASSLVRNTDTQYF
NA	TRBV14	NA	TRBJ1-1	TGTGCCAGCAGCCAAGAAGAGGGGATGAACACTGAAGCTTTCTTT	CASSQEEGMNTEAFF
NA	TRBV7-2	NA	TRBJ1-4	TGTGCCAGCAGCCCGGAAGGGCAAACGAATGAAAAACTGTTTTTT	CASSPEGQTNEKLFF
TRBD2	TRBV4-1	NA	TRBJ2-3	TGCGCCAGCAGCCATCCGGGACTAGACACAGATACGCAGTATTTT	CASSHPGLDTDTQYF
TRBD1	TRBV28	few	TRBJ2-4	TGTGCCAGCAGTTTATTCCCCGACAGGGGCAACAGGTACAAAAACATTCAGTACTTC	CASSLFPDRGNRYKNIQYF
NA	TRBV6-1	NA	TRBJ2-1	TGTGCCAGCAGTGAAGTTTTTGGCACCTTAAGGCTTAGCTCCTACAATGAGCAGTTCTTC	CASSEVFGTLRLSSYNEQFF
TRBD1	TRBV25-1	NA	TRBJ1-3	TGTGCCAGCAGAGGACAGGCCGCGGTCCTTGGAAACACCATATATTTT	CASRGQAAVLGNTIYF
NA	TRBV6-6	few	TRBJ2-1	TGTGCCAGCAGTCAGTCGACAGGAGGGGAGTTTAATGAGCAGTTCTTC	CASSQSTGGEFNEQFF
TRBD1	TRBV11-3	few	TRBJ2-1	TGTGCCAGCAGTGACAGGGGGATGGGCAATGAGCAGTTCTTC	CASSDRGMGNEQFF
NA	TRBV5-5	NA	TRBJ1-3	TGTGCCAGCAGCTTGGGGGTGGGAGGAAACACCATATATTTT	CASSLGVGGNTIYF
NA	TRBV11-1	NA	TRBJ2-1	TGTGCCAGCAGCCACGACAATAGCGGTATTGATTACAATGAGCAGTTCTTC	CASSHDNSGIDYNEQFF
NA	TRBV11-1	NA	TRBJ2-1	TGTGCCAGCAGCCAAAGGGCAGGGTACGAGCAGTTCTTC	CASSQRAGYEQFF
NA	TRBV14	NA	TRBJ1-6	TGTGCCAGCAGCCAAGGGGGGTATAATTCACCCCTCCACTTT	CASSQGGYNSPLHF
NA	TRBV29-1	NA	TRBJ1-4	TGCAGCGCCTTTATTGCAACTAATGAAAAACTGTTTTTT	CSAFIATNEKLFF
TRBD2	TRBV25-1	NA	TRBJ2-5	TGTGCCAGTACCCCCGGGACTAGCGCTAAAGAGACCCAGTACTTC	CASTPGTSAKETQYF
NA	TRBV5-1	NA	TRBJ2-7	TGCGCCAGCAGCTTGCGAGCAGGGATGCTGCGGAGCGAGCAGTACTTC	CASSLRAGMLRSEQYF
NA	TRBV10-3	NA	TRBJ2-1	TGTGCCATCAGTATAGCGCCGGGGGCTGGTAATGAGCAGTTCTTC	CAISIAPGAGNEQFF
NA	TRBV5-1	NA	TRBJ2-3	TGCGCCAGCAGCTTACCGGGACAACGCACAGATACGCAGTATTTT	CASSLPGQRTDTQYF
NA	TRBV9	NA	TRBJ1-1	TGTGCCAGCAGCGTAGACGGGGTGGAAGCTTTCTTT	CASSVDGVEAFF
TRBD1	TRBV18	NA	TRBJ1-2	TGTGCCAGCTCACCTCAACTCGACAGGGAGGATGGCTACACCTTC	CASSPQLDREDGYTF
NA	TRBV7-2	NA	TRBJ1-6	TGTGCCAGCAGCTTCGGGGCGCATAATTCACCCCTCCACTTT	CASSFGAHNSPLHF
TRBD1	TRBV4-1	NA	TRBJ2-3	TGCGCCAGCAGCCAAGATGAGGGGGCGAACACAGATACGCAGTATTTT	CASSQDEGANTDTQYF
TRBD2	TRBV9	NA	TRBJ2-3	TGTGCCAGCACACCCGGACTAGCGGAAACAGATACGCAGTATTTT	CASTPGLAETDTQYF
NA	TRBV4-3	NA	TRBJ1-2	TGCGCCAGCAGCCAAGACCCCACTAACTATGGCTACACCTTC	CASSQDPTNYGYTF
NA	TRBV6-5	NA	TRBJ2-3	TGTGCCAGCAGTTACTCTAGCACAGATACGCAGTATTTT	CASSYSSTDTQYF
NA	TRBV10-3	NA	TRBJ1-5	TGTGCCATCAGTGCCGGGGGTGGCAATCAGCCCCAGCATTTT	CAISAGGGNQPQHF
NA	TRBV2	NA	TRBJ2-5	TGTGCCAGCATCCGGGACTTACAAGAGACCCAGTACTTC	CASIRDLQETQYF
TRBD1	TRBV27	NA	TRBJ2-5	TGTGCCAGCAGTAAAACGACAGGGCCCGGTGTAAAGACCCAGTACTTC	CASSKTTGPGVKTQYF
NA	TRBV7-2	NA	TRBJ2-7	TGTGCCAGCAGCGCTGGCGGGCAGGGGTGGGGTTACGAGCAGTACTTC	CASSAGGQGWGYEQYF
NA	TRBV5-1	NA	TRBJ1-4	TGCGCCAGCAGCTTTGGCGAAAAACTGTTTTTT	CASSFGEKLFF
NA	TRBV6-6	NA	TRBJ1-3	TGTGCCAGCAGTGAGGGGAACTCTGGAAACACCATATATTTT	CASSEGNSGNTIYF
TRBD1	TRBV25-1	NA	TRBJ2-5	TGTGCCAGCAGTGAGGACAGGGGTCAAGAGACCCAGTACTTC	CASSEDRGQETQYF
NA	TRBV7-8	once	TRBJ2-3	TGTGCCAGCAGCTCGAGCGGGAGCACAGATACGCAGTATTTT	CASSSSGSTDTQYF
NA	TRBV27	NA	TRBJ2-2	TGTGCCAGCAAGGCGAACACCGGGGAGCTGTTTTTT	CASKANTGELFF
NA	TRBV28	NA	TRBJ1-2	TGTGCCAGCAGTTTATTATCAGCTCTGGCGGGCTACGCCTTC	CASSLLSALAGYAF
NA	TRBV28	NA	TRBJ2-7	TGTGCCAGCAGTCCGGGGGTGGGGTACGAGCAGTACTTC	CASSPGVGYEQYF
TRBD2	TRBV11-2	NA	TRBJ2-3	TGTGCCAGCAGCTTAGGTCAAGCGGGGTTAAAAGATACGCAGTATTTT	CASSLGQAGLKDTQYF
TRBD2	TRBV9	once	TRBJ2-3	TGTGCCAGCAGCGCTTGGACTAGCGGGTCCGATACGCAGTATTTT	CASSAWTSGSDTQYF
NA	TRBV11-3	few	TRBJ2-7	TGTGCCAGCAGCTTAACCTCGGCCTACGAGCAGTACTTC	CASSLTSAYEQYF
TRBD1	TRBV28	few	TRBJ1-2	TGTGCCAGCAGTCCCCTGGACAGGGGCCTCGGTGGCTACACCTTC	CASSPLDRGLGGYTF
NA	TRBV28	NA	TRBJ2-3	TGTGCCAGCCGCCCAACCCCCCGGGCTTCCCGCCCAGATACGCAGTATTTT	CASRPTPRASRPDTQYF
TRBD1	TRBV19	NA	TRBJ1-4	TGTGCCAGTAGACCGGGACAGGGCACGACTAATGAAAAACTGTTTTTT	CASRPGQGTTNEKLFF